This T cell receptor beta chain emerged from a study of beta chain features in type 1 diabetes. Study summary: Patients shared similar age, gender and cell yields with healthy donors.

Every bit of the isolated RNA underwent reverse transcription, so sequencing read expressed TCRB transcripts. Libraries were prepared by immunoSEQ multiplex PCR; TCRdb keeps only in-frame clonotypes and omits some of them. The sample has roughly 350,000 clones, 8% to 10% seen once. Remarks on this clone: Its target is not known.

Each of the CD4+ naive, central memory, regulatory and stem cell-like memory populations was sorted via CD45RO/CCR7/CD25/CD127/CD95/CD27. Germline lookup yields CDR1 MGHRA and CDR2 YSYEKL. Deletions cut 1 base from V and 9 bases from J, with 10 bases between. The CDR3 covers 13 residues. The study, taken as a whole, reports: TCRB CDR3s were moderately but significantly shorter in Type 1 diabetes patients in all four CD4+ subsets. A cDNA-based sequencing approach could over-represent cells with high TCR expression.

The chain has TRBV4-1 and TRBJ1-5; no clear D gene. The sample taken for sequencing was central memory CD4+ T cells from blood. This TCR came from a man younger than 45 with type 1 diabetes. The CDR3 region is CASSQVPGVPQHF. In nucleotides, the CDR3 is TGCGCCAGCAGCCAAGTCCCGGGAGTGCCCCAGCATTTT.